This is a list of T cell receptor beta chains from one sample in a study of vaccination and CD4 T cells after COVID-19. These receptors' antigens are unknown. A single record per CDR3 protein comes from TCRdb applying MiXCR to the PCR reads. The data contain some 8,000 distinct CDR3 sequences, about 30% of them seen just once; the ten biggest clones take up roughly 13%. The sample taken for sequencing was CD4+ T cells from blood, cultured in vitro. These receptors all stem from a human donor in good health. CDR3s include the opening cysteine and the closing phenylalanine or tryptophan. Fields, in order: CDR3 length, V gene, D gene, J gene, CDR3 protein. D genes are given only for firm matches.

14	TRBV2	.	TRBJ1-2	CASSDRGQSYGYTF
14	TRBV19	.	TRBJ2-1	CASSSGSSYNEQFF
14	TRBV7-3	.	TRBJ2-1	CASSLNLQGNEQFF
13	TRBV27	.	TRBJ2-5	CASSLSFVETQYF
15	TRBV6-2/TRBV6-3	.	TRBJ1-6	CASSYRSPGDSPLHF
13	TRBV6-2/TRBV6-3	.	TRBJ2-7	CASSTSVSYEQYF
17	TRBV20-1	TRBD2	TRBJ2-3	CSARDTGGSPSTDTQYF
15	TRBV11-2	TRBD2	TRBJ2-7	CASSLGTSGFYEQYF
13	TRBV10-3	TRBD1	TRBJ1-6	CAISGGQGSPLHF
16	TRBV7-3	TRBD2	TRBJ2-3	CASSLLGGGNTDTQYF
16	TRBV21-1	.	TRBJ2-7	CASSYKNGTQIYEQYF
14	TRBV2	TRBD1	TRBJ2-1	CASSPDRTYNEQFF
17	TRBV20-1	.	TRBJ1-6	CSPYYPGGSSYNSPLHF
12	TRBV30	.	TRBJ1-2	CAWSVQPRGYTF
14	TRBV5-6	.	TRBJ2-7	CASSLGPGSYEQYF
15	TRBV6-5	.	TRBJ1-2	CASSYTSLTNYGYTF
17	TRBV7-2	TRBD1	TRBJ1-2	CASSLGDSLPRVGGYTF
12	TRBV7-9	.	TRBJ1-1	CASSFPYTEAFF
14	TRBV19	.	TRBJ1-1	CATLSSWPNTEAFF
16	TRBV7-3	TRBD2	TRBJ2-1	CASSLDRLAGGGEQFF
15	TRBV5-4	TRBD1	TRBJ1-6	CASSRQTGDNSPLHF
14	TRBV20-1	TRBD1	TRBJ1-1	CSATGRTGTTEAFF
13	TRBV19	.	TRBJ2-1	CASSSLLVNEQFF
15	TRBV7-2	.	TRBJ2-1	CASSLRGRRGGEQFF
14	TRBV2	.	TRBJ2-7	CASSNNGASYELYF
16	TRBV5-8	.	TRBJ2-7	CASSLGYNTGSYEQYF
14	TRBV10-3	TRBD1	TRBJ1-1	CAISFDRGPTEAFF
11	TRBV2	.	TRBJ2-7	CASSTGYEQYF
11	TRBV6-1	.	TRBJ2-7	CASRQSYEQYF
15	TRBV7-6	.	TRBJ2-5	CASKIGEGSQETQYF
12	TRBV4-2	.	TRBJ1-6	CASSPGNSPLHF
16	TRBV11-2	TRBD2	TRBJ2-1	CASSRTSGSLYNEQFF
13	TRBV19	.	TRBJ1-6	CASSTFPNSPLHF
14	TRBV11-2	TRBD2	TRBJ2-2	CASSPRGGHGELFF
14	TRBV7-9	.	TRBJ2-2	CASSVRELTGELFF
13	TRBV12-3/TRBV12-4	TRBD1	TRBJ1-1	CASSRQGGTEAFF
15	TRBV28	.	TRBJ1-5	CASSPRGGSNQPQHF
13	TRBV11-3	.	TRBJ2-7	CASSSLWSSEQYF
15	TRBV7-8	.	TRBJ1-5	CASTIDSWSNQPQHF
15	TRBV4-3	.	TRBJ1-2	CASSQVRAANYGYTF
14	TRBV20-1	.	TRBJ2-1	CSATIAGSYNEQFF
12	TRBV20-1	.	TRBJ2-3	CSAGTSTDTQYF
12	TRBV28	.	TRBJ1-5	CASTTGGEPQHF
13	TRBV6-1	.	TRBJ1-5	CASTLATEGPQHF
14	TRBV5-4	.	TRBJ1-1	CASSLFAGVTEAFF
16	TRBV27	TRBD1	TRBJ2-7	CASSSLRTGGSYEQYF
13	TRBV19	.	TRBJ1-5	CASSWDFNQPQHF